The TCR beta chain under discussion was sequenced for a study of blood T cell repertoires in COVID-19. Study information: COVID-19 samples collected from the United States, Italy and Spain covered acute and convalescent phases. Nucleic acid was either cDNA or gDNA, and it came from T cells, B-cell-depleted T cells, or PBMCs.

With 2 bases clipped from V and 8 bases from J, the junction kept 8 bases outside the gene matches. The CDR3 totals 15 residues. Germline CDR1 reads MDHEN; CDR2 reads SYDVKM. Authors' processing steps: Amplification of reference gene primers was used by the study to estimate nucleated cell counts. Clones were read by immunoSEQ multiplex PCR, and TCRdb kept only the in-frame ones, dropping some. V and J calls and clone size are copied from that table; D and trimming were computed from the DNA. The sample carries roughly 250,000 clones, roughly 83% recorded once. The clonotype originates from a woman in her 50s with acute or convalescent COVID-19. The material sequenced was peripheral blood. The chain combines TRBV28 with TRBJ1-5, with 8 positions matching TRBD1. The CDR3 here is CASSLNRGIGEPQHF. For the CDR3, the DNA is TGTGCCAGCAGTTTAAACAGGGGGATAGGGGAGCCCCAGCATTTT.